One and the same sample provided the 5 T cell receptor beta chains below, sequenced in a study of T cell responses to AZD1222 COVID-19 vaccine. The repertoire was sequenced with immunoSEQ multiplex PCR; TCRdb's copy has only in-frame clones and lacks some. Of 90,000 to 120,000 clones in the sample, nearly 90% were seen once. This specimen was peripheral blood, taken 28 days after the second AZD1222 dose. Every receptor here comes from an adult who received the AZD1222 COVID-19 vaccine.

V usage is TRBV28 and J usage is TRBJ1-3; 8 nucleotides align to TRBD1. The CDR3 is made up of 16 amino acids. The J segment lost 0 bases and the V segment lost 6 bases, leaving 7 bases of the junction unmatched. Germline CDR1 reads MDHEN; CDR2 reads SYDVKM. The CDR3 protein is CASSWGTGPSGNTIYF. In nucleotides, the CDR3 is TGTGCCAGCAGCTGGGGGACAGGCCCCTCTGGAAACACCATATATTTT.

This sequence joins TRBV4-2 and TRBJ2-3; TRBD2 aligns across 11 bases. V was pared by 3 bases and J by 2 bases, with 4 bases of the junction left unmatched. This CDR3 is 16 amino acids long. The germline gives CDR1 LGHNA, CDR2 YNFKEQ. CDR3: CASSQHSGGATDTQYF. Written as DNA, the CDR3 is TGTGCCAGCAGCCAGCATAGCGGGGGGGCCACAGATACGCAGTATTTT.

J is TRBJ1-6 and V is TRBV19; tentative D call: TRBD1 (6 bases). Germline CDR1 LNHDA, CDR2 SQIVND (reference sequence). This CDR3 is built from 16 residues. V was pared by 5 bases and J by 6 bases, with 17 bases between. The CDR3 is CASSGQHFLTNSPLHF. The CDR3 bases are TGTGCCAGTAGTGGACAGCACTTCCTGACTAATTCACCCCTCCACTTT. Using reference TRBV19 and TRBJ1-6 for the parts outside the CDR3, the full variable domain is DGGITQSPKYLFRKEGQNVTLSCEQNLNHDAMYWYRQDPGQGLRLIYYSQIVNDFQKGDIAEGYSVSREKKESFPLTVTSAQKNPTAFYLCASSGQHFLTNSPLHFGNGTRLTVT.

This chain links TRBV6-5 with TRBJ2-5; 10 bases match TRBD1. V shed 6 bases and J 5 bases; nucleotides not matched to a gene: 9. The germline V gene has CDR1 MNHEY and CDR2 SVGAGI. This CDR3 is built from 15 residues. The CDR3: CASRGSWTGGETQYF. CDR3 in DNA: TGTGCCAGCAGGGGCTCTTGGACAGGGGGGGAGACCCAGTACTTC.

This clone was observed a single time. This chain links TRBV6-6 with TRBJ2-2, with 7 bases aligning to TRBD2. Germline assignment: CDR1 MNHNY and CDR2 SVGAGI (reference sequence). Trimming at V came to 2 bases and at J to 5 bases, leaving 5 bases not matched to a gene. The CDR3 is 15 amino acids. For the CDR3, the DNA is TGTGCCAGCAGTTACGGGCCCGGGGGGACCGGGGAGCTGTTTTTT. As protein: CASSYGPGGTGELFF.